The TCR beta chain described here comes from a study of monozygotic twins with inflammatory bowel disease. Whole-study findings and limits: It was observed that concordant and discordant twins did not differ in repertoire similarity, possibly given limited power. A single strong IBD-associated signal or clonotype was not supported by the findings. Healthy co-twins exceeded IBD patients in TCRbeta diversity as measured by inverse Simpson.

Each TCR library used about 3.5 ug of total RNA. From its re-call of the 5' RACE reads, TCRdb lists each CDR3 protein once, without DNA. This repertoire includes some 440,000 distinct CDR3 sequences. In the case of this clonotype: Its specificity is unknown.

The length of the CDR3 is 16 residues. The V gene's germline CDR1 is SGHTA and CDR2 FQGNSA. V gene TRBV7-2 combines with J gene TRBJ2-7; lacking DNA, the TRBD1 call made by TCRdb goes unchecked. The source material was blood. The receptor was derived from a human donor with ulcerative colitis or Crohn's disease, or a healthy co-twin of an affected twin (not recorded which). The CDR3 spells CASSLLNRDVSYEQYF.